The present TCR beta chain was sequenced within a study of T cell repertoires in cytomegalovirus infection. Study in general: From public TCR beta signatures came an indication of both CMV infection and matching HLA type.

With V trimmed by 5 bases and J by 4 bases, 8 bases remained unmatched. Germline V gene data show CDR1 as SGHVS and CDR2 as FNYEAQ. The CDR3 is 16 amino acids. Using its own MiXCR run on the reads, TCRdb lists one record per CDR3 protein. The sample has 150,000 or so distinct CDR3 sequences, about a sixth seen once. This clonotype was counted a few times. Antigen: not known. Points from the study as a whole: Clonotype analysis showed dominance of the ex vivo response by HLA-C-restricted CMV-specific TCR beta clonotypes. Summed frequency of public TCR beta families distinguished CMV carriers with the relevant HLA.

The genes are TRBV7-6 and TRBJ2-2; the match to TRBD1 covers 9 bases. Sequenced input: CD8+ T cells from PBMCs. The source of this sequence is a human donor in good health (CMV status not recorded). Some clones in this sample may be carry-over from other donors' samples. Here the CDR3 reads CASSQTGGAGTGELFF. DNA for the CDR3: TGTGCCAGCAGCCAAACAGGGGGCGCTGGCACCGGGGAGCTGTTTTTT.